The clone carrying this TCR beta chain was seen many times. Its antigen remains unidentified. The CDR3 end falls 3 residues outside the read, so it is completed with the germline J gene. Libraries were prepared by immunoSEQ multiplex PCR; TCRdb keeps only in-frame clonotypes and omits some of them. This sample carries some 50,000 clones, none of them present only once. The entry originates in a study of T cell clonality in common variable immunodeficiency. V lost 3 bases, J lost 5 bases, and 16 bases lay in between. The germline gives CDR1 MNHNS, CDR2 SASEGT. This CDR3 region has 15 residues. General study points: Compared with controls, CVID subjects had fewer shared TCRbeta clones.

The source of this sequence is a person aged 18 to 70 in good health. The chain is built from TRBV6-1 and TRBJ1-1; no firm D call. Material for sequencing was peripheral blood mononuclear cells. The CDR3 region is CASSDRRGGVTEAFF. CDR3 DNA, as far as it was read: TGTGCCAGCAGTGACAGGCGGGGTGGGGTAACTGAA.